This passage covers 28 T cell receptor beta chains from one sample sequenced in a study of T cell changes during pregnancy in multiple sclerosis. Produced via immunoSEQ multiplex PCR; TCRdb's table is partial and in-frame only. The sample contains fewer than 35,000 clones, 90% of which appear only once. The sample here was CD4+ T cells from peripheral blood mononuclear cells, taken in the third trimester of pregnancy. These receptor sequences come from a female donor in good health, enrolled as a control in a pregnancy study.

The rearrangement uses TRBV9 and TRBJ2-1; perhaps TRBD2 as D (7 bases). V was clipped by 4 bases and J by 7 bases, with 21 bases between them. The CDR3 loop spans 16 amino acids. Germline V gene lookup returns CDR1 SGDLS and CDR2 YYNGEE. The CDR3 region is CASSSRGGGARNEQFF. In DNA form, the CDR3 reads TGTGCCAGCAGCTCCCGAGGAGGGGGGGCCCGGAATGAGCAGTTCTTC.

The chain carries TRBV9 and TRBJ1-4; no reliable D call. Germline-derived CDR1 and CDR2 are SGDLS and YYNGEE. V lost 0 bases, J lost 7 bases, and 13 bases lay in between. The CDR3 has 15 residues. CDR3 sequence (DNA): TGTGCCAGCAGCGTAGCAGAGGGAATGAGTGAAAAACTGTTTTTT. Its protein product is CASSVAEGMSEKLFF.

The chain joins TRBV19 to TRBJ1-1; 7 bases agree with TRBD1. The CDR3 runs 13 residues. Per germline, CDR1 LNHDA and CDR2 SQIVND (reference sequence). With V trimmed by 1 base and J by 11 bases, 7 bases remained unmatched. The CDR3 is CASSIGQGIGAFF. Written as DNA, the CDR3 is TGTGCCAGTAGTATAGGACAGGGAATTGGGGCTTTCTTT.

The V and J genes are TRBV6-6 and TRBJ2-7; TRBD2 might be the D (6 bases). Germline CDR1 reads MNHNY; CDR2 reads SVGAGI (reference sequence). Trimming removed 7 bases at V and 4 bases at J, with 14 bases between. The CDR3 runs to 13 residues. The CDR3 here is CASKDHAGYEQYF. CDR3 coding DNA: TGTGCCAGCAAAGACCACGCGGGGTACGAGCAGTACTTC.

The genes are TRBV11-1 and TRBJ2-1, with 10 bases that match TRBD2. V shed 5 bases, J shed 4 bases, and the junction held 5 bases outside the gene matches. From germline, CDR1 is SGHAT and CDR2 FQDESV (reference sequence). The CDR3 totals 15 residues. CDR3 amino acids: CASSLGGLAYNEQFF. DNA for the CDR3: TGTGCCAGCAGCCTCGGGGGACTAGCGTACAATGAGCAGTTCTTC.

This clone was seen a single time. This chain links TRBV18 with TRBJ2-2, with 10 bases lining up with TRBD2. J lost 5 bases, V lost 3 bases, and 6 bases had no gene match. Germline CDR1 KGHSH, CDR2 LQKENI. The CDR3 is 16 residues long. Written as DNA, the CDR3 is TGTGCCAGCTCACCTTTAGGACTAGCGGAAACCGGGGAGCTGTTTTTT. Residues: CASSPLGLAETGELFF. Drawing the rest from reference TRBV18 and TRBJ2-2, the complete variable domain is NAGVMQNPRHLVRRRGQEARLRCSPMKGHSHVYWYRQLPEEGLKFMVYLQKENIIDESGMPKERFSAEFPKEGPSILRIQQVVRGDSAAYFCASSPLGLAETGELFFGEGSRLTVL.

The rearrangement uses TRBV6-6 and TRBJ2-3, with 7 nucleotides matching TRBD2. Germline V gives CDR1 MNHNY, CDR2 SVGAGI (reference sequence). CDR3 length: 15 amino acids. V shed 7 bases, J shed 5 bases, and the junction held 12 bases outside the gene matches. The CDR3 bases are TGTGCCAGCACCTACAGGAGCGGGGAGGGAGATACGCAGTATTTT. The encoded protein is CASTYRSGEGDTQYF.

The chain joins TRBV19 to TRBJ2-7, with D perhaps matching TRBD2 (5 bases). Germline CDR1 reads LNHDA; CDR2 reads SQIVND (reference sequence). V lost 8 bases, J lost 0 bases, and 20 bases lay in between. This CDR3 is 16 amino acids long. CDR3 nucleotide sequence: TGTGCCAGTGGCCCCACCCGGACGGGGAGCTCCTACGAGCAGTACTTC. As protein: CASGPTRTGSSYEQYF.

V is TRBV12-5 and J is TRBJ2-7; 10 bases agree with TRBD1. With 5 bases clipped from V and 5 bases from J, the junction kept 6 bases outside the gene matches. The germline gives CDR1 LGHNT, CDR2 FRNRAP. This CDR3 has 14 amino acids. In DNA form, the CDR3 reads TGTGCTAGTGGTCCAGGGACAGGGGTCGACGAGCAGTACTTC. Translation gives CASGPGTGVDEQYF.

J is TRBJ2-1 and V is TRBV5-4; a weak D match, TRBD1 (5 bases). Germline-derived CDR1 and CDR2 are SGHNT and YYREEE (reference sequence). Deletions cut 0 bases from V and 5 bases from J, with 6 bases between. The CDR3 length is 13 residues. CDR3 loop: CASSLAGNNEQFF. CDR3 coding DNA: TGTGCCAGCAGCTTGGCAGGGAACAATGAGCAGTTCTTC. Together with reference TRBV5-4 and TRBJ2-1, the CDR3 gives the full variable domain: ETGVTQSPTHLIKTRGQQVTLRCSSQSGHNTVSWYQQALGQGPQFIFQYYREEENGRGNFPPRFSGLQFPNYSSELNVNALELDDSALYLCASSLAGNNEQFFGPGTRLTVL.

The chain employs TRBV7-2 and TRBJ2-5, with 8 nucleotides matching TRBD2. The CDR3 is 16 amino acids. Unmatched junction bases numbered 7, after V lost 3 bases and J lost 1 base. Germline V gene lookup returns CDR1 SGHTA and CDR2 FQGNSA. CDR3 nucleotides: TGTGCCAGCAGCTTTCCACCAAGCGGGGGCCAAGAGACCCAGTACTTC. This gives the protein CASSFPPSGGQETQYF.

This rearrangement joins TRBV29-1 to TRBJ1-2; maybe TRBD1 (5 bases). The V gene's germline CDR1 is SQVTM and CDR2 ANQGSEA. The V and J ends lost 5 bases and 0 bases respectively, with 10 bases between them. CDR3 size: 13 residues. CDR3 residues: CSVSGGTNYGYTF. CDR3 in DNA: TGCAGCGTTTCGGGGGGAACTAACTATGGCTACACCTTC.

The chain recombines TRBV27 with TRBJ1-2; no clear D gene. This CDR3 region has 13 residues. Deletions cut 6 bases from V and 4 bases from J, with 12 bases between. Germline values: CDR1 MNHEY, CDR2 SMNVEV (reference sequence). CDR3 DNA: TGTGCCAGCAGGGGCGGACGGGGCTATGGCTACACCTTC. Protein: CASRGGRGYGYTF.

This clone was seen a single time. The DNA for the CDR3 is TGTGCCAGCAGGGAGCAGCCATCTGAAGCTTTCTTT. It is translated as CASREQPSEAFF. This rearrangement joins TRBV2 to TRBJ1-1; D is undetermined. Trimming removed 6 bases from V and 6 bases from J, with 11 bases in between. The germline V gene encodes CDR1 SNHLY and CDR2 FYNNEI. The CDR3 totals 12 residues.

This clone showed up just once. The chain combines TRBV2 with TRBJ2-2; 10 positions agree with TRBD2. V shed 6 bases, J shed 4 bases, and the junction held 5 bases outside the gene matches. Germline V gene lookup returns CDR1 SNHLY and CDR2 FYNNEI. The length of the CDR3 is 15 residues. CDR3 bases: TGTGCCAGCAGGCCGGGACTAGCGCCCACCGGGGAGCTGTTTTTT. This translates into CASRPGLAPTGELFF. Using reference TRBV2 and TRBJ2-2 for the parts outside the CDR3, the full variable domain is EPEVTQTPSHQVTQMGQEVILRCVPISNHLYFYWYRQILGQKVEFLVSFYNNEISEKSEIFDDQFSVERPDGSNFTLKIRSTKLEDSAMYFCASRPGLAPTGELFFGEGSRLTVL.

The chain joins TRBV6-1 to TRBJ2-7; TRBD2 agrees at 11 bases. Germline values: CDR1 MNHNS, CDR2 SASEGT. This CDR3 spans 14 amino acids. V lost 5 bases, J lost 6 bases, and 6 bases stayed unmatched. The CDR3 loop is CASSSLAGASEQYF. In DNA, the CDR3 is TGTGCCAGCAGTTCACTAGCGGGAGCGAGCGAGCAGTACTTC.

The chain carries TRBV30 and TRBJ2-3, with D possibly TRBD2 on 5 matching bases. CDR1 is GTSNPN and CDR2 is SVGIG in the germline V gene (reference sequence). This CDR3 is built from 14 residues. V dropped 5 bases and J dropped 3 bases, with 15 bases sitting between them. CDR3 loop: CAWAPDLITDTQYF. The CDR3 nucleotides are TGTGCCTGGGCCCCGGACTTGATAACAGATACGCAGTATTTT.

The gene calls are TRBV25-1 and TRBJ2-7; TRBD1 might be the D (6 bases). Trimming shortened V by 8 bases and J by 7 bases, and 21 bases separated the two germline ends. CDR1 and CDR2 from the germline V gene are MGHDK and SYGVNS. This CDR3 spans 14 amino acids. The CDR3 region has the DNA TGTGCCAGCGCGCGACGGGACATCAAGGGGGAGCAGTACTTC. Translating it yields CASARRDIKGEQYF.

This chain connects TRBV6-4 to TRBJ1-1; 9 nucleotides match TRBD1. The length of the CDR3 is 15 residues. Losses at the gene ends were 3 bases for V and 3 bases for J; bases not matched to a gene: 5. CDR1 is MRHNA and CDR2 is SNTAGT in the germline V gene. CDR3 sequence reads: CASSDSTGGDTEAFF. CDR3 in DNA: TGTGCCAGCAGTGATTCGACAGGGGGGGACACTGAAGCTTTCTTT.

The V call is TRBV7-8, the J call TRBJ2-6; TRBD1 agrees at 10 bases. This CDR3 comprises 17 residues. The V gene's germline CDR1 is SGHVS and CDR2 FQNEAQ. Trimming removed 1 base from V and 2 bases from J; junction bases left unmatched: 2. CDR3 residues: CASSLETGGAGANVLTF. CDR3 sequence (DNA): TGTGCCAGCAGCTTAGAGACAGGGGGCGCTGGGGCCAACGTCCTGACTTTC.

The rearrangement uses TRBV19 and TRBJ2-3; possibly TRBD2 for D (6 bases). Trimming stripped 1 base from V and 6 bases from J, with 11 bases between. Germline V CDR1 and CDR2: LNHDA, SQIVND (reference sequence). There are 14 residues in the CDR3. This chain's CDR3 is CASSIGAEGDTQYF. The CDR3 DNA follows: TGTGCCAGTAGTATAGGAGCGGAGGGGGATACGCAGTATTTT.

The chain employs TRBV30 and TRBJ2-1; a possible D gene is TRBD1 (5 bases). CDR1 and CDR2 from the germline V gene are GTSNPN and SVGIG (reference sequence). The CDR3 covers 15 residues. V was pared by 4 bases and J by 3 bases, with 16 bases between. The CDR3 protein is CAWIKGPVGYNEQFF. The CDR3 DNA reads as TGTGCCTGGATCAAGGGGCCCGTAGGCTACAATGAGCAGTTCTTC.

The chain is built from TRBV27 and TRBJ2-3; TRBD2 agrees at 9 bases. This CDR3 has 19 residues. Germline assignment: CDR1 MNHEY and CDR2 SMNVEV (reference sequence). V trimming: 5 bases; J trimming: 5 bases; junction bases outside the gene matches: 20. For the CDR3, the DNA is TGTGCCAGCAGTCCACATTCCCAATTACTAGCGGGCATTATAGATACGCAGTATTTT. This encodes CASSPHSQLLAGIIDTQYF.

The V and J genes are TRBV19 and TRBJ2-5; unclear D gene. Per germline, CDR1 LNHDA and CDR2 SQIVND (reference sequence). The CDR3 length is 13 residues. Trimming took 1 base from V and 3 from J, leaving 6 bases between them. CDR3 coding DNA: TGTGCCAGTAGTATAGGGCGGAAAGAGACCCAGTACTTC. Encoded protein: CASSIGRKETQYF.

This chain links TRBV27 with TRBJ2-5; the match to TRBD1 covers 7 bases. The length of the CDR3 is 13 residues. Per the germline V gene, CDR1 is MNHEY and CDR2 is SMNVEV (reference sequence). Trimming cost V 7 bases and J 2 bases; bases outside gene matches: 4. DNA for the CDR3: TGTGCCAGCAAAAGGGACAGTCAAGAGACCCAGTACTTC. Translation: CASKRDSQETQYF.

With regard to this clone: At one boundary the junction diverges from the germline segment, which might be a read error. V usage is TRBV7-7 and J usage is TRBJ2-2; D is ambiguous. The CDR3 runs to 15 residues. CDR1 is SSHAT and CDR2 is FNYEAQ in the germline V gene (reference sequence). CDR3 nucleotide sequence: TGTGCTAGCAGCCGAGGTTCGGGGAACACCGGGGAGCTGTTTTTT. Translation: CASSRGSGNTGELFF. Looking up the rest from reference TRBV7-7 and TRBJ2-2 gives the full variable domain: GAGVSQSPRYKVTKRGQDVTLRCDPISSHATLYWYQQALGQGPEFLTYFNYEAQPDKSGLPSDRFSAERPEGSISTLTIQRTEQRDSAMYRCASSRGSGNTGELFFGEGSRLTVL.

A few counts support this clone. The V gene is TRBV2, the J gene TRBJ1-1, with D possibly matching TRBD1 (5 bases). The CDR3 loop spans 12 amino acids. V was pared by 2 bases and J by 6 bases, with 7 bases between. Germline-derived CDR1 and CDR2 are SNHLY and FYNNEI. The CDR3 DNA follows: TGTGCCAGCAGTGAACCCAGGGCTGAAGCTTTCTTT. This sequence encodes CASSEPRAEAFF. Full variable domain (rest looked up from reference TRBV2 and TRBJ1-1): EPEVTQTPSHQVTQMGQEVILRCVPISNHLYFYWYRQILGQKVEFLVSFYNNEISEKSEIFDDQFSVERPDGSNFTLKIRSTKLEDSAMYFCASSEPRAEAFFGQGTRLTVV.

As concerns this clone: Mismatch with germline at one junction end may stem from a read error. The DNA for the CDR3 is TGTGCCAGCAGCTGGAGGGCGACTAGCGGGGGCCAAAAGACCCAGTACTTC. Its protein product is CASSWRATSGGQKTQYF. V gene TRBV5-6 combines with J gene TRBJ2-5, with 12 bases aligning to TRBD2. The CDR3 is made up of 17 amino acids. Per the germline V gene, CDR1 is SGHDT and CDR2 is YYEEEE.